In its sample, the clone carrying this T cell receptor (beta chain) was seen a few times. This sample was taken from a study of shared clonotypes between healthy human individuals. The repertoire was sequenced with immunoSEQ multiplex PCR; TCRdb's copy has only in-frame clones and lacks some. The sample has over a million clones; about 75% are singletons. The TCR originated in a man in his late teens or twenties in good health. Input material: memory CD4+ T cells sorted from blood. Described subset: CD45RA-negative fraction.

CDR3 coding DNA: TGTGCCAGCAGCCAAACAGGGAGGGAGAATTCACCCCTCCACTTT. Protein: CASSQTGRENSPLHF. The chain carries TRBV16 and TRBJ1-6; TRBD1 is a possible D gene (6 bases). Germline-derived CDR1 and CDR2 are KGHSY and FQNENV. The V end was cut by 2 bases, the J end by 7 bases, with 12 bases between. The CDR3 sequence is 15 residues long.